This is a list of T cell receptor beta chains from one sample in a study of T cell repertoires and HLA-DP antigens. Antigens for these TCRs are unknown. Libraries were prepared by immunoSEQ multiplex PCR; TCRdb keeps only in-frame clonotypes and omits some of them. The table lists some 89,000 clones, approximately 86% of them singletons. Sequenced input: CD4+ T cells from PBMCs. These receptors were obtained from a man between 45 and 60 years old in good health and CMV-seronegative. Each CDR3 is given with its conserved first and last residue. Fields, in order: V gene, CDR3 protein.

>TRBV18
CASSPTEGARNEQFF
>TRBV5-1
CASRSHSNGNTIYF
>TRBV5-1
CASSLGTGTLTQYF
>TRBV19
CASSPRSIMNTEAFF
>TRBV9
CASSVSSGYYNEQFF
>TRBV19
CASSQQANYGYTF
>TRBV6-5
CASSPTGTGYNEQFF
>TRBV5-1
CASSLIGGDYGYTF
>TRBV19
CASSRSGGQVALEQFF
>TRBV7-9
CASLRTSGGDTQYF
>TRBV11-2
CASSFPSGGYNEQFF
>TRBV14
CASSQQQIRDTQYF
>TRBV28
CASTTQPAYEQYF
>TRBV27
CASKQGLDTQYF
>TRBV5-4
CASSYGQGQETQYF
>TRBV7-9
CASSPLEGTGNEQFF
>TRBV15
CATSRDGANQPQHF
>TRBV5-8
CASSHLTRAGGPFLYNEQFF
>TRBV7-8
CASSRMDGIYYNEQFF
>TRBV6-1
CASSVEAGAVGELFF
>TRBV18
CASSPPGSSNSPLHF
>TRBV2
CASSRTARLYEQYF
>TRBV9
CASSNDPSGEAFF
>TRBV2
CASSRTAQYGYTF
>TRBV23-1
CASSHGQGTDTQYF
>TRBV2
CASSRTLGRGETQYF
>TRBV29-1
CSVEGGWGTDTQYF
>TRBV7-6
CASSLATGSTNEKLFF
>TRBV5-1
CASSREGETQYF
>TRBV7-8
CASSSGGGRATNEKLFF
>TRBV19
CASSIVGAGTQYF
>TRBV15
CATSRDRLNQPQHF
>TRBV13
CASSLAAGRPAQYNEQFF
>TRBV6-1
CASTKQGYGTEAFF
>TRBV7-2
CASSLSRGGKETQYF
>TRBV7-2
CASSSRGAGTGELFF
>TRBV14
CASSRDLAPSPQPQHF
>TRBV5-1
CASSFQTGSTEAFF
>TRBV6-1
CASSVLTGDRGNYGYTF
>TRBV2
CASSELRGAGLRTDTQYF
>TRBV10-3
CAISGNSEETQYF
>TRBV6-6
CASYEKGGADTEAFF
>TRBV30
CAWSQRTGSGSPLHF
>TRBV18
CASSRDRGNTEAFF
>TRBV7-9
CASSLTGSSYNEQFF
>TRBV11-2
CASSLQIRGAGYEQYF
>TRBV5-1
CASSLTAESTEAFF
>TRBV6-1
CASSVLTGSTDTQYF
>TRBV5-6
CASSLAGRITYEQYF
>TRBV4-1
CASSPWNTGELFF
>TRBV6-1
CASSDLTGGHYEQYF
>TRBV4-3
CASSPEQRNYGYTF
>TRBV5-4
CASSQELSLGWQFF
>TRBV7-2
CASSYGTPQAVQFF